The 30 T cell receptor beta chains in this list originate from one sample, sequenced in a study of shared clonotypes between healthy human individuals. Sequenced by immunoSEQ multiplex PCR; TCRdb stores in-frame clones only, minus some. The sample includes about 2.3 million clones, roughly 90% of them seen just once. Sequenced sample: naive CD4+ T cells from PBMCs. Subset described: CD45RA+ positively selected. The receptors were gathered from a man aged 18 to 30 in good health. Some clones in this sample may be carry-over from other donors' samples.

V and J are TRBV30 and TRBJ2-1; D is unresolved. Germline lookup yields CDR1 GTSNPN and CDR2 SVGIG (reference sequence). Between the trimmed V and J ends, which lost 2 bases and 3 bases, there was a span of 11 bases. The CDR3 has 14 amino acids. CDR3 bases: TGTGCCTGGAGTCCTTCCCTCGACTACAATGAGCAGTTCTTC. The encoded protein is CAWSPSLDYNEQFF. The full variable domain, in which reference TRBV30 and TRBJ2-1 provide the parts outside the CDR3, is SQTIHQWPATLVQPVGSPLSLECTVEGTSNPNLYWYRQAAGRGLQLLFYSVGIGQISSEVPQNLSASRPQDRQFILSSKKLLLSDSGFYLCAWSPSLDYNEQFFGPGTRLTVL.

This clone was seen only once. The rearrangement uses TRBV11-3 and TRBJ2-7; D gene unclear. From germline, CDR1 is SGHNT and CDR2 YENEEA. The CDR3 has 13 residues. V gave up 1 base and J gave up 3 bases, with 7 bases separating them. CDR3 sequence (DNA): TGTGCCAGCAGCTTAGGTCCGGTCTACGAGCAGTACTTC. Translating it yields CASSLGPVYEQYF.

The rearrangement links TRBV28 to TRBJ1-2, with D perhaps matching TRBD1 (6 bases). The CDR3 has 15 residues. V was cut by 1 base and J by 4 bases, with 13 bases left in between. CDR1 and CDR2 (germline): MDHEN, SYDVKM. The CDR3 nucleotides are TGTGCCAGCAGTTTATCAAACAGGGAGGTCTATGGCTACACCTTC. Translated, it gives CASSLSNREVYGYTF.

This clone was observed a single time. This rearrangement joins TRBV28 to TRBJ1-1, with 7 bases that match TRBD1. The CDR3 totals 12 residues. The V gene's germline CDR1 is MDHEN and CDR2 SYDVKM. V shed 3 bases, J shed 11 bases, and the junction held 6 bases outside the gene matches. The DNA for the CDR3 is TGTGCCAGCAGTTTTCTAAGGACAGGCGCTTTCTTT. Translation: CASSFLRTGAFF.

The chain couples TRBV28 to TRBJ2-7; 7 bases line up with TRBD2. With 4 bases clipped from V and 2 bases from J, the junction kept 5 bases outside the gene matches. Germline V gene lookup returns CDR1 MDHEN and CDR2 SYDVKM. This CDR3 region has 14 residues. The CDR3 bases are TGTGCCAGCAGTTCGGGGGGTATTACCTACGAGCAGTACTTC. This gives the protein CASSSGGITYEQYF.

This rearrangement joins TRBV7-3 to TRBJ2-1; D is uncertain. The V and J ends lost 0 bases and 4 bases respectively, with 13 bases between them. Germline CDR1 SGHTA, CDR2 FQGTGA. CDR3 length: 16 residues. CDR3 coding DNA: TGTGCCAGCAGCTTAACGAGTTCTCTAGTATACAATGAGCAGTTCTTC. Its protein product is CASSLTSSLVYNEQFF.

Remarks on this clone: Other DNA sequences in the sample encode the same CDR3. The chain has TRBV6-6 and TRBJ1-5; D may be TRBD1 (5 bases). Germline V gene lookup returns CDR1 MNHNY and CDR2 SVGAGI (reference sequence). Trimming took 5 bases from V and 4 from J, leaving 12 bases between them. The length of the CDR3 is 14 residues. CDR3 sequence reads: CASSGQGRNQPQHF. The CDR3, as DNA: TGTGCCAGCAGTGGCCAGGGAAGAAATCAGCCCCAGCATTTT.

V gene TRBV7-2 combines with J gene TRBJ2-5; TRBD2 matches 15 bases. Germline trimming cut 5 bases from V and 3 bases from J; bases unmatched to any gene: 4. Germline CDR1 SGHTA, CDR2 FQGNSA. This CDR3 has 16 amino acids. The CDR3 reads CASSPGLAGGEETQYF. In DNA form, the CDR3 reads TGTGCCAGCAGCCCCGGACTAGCGGGAGGGGAAGAGACCCAGTACTTC.

V and J are TRBV15 and TRBJ2-3; 9 bases map to TRBD1. The CDR3 totals 17 residues. The germline CDR1 and CDR2 sequences are LNHNV and YYDKDF (reference sequence). The V gene end was trimmed by 0 bases and the J gene end by 0 bases; junction bases not matched to a gene: 4. The CDR3 protein is CATSRDQGQGSTDTQYF. The DNA for the CDR3 is TGTGCCACCAGCAGAGATCAGGGACAGGGAAGCACAGATACGCAGTATTTT.

The chain recombines TRBV11-3 with TRBJ2-1; 7 nucleotides align to TRBD1. V was clipped by 4 bases and J by 3 bases; unmatched bases: 6. Per the germline V gene, CDR1 is SGHNT and CDR2 is YENEEA. CDR3 length: 15 amino acids. CDR3: CASSSGQAYYNEQFF. The CDR3 DNA reads as TGTGCCAGCAGCTCAGGACAGGCGTACTACAATGAGCAGTTCTTC.

The chain has TRBV4-3 and TRBJ2-3, with 9 bases matching TRBD1. CDR3 length equals 15 residues. J gave up 2 bases and V 4 bases, and 4 bases lay outside the gene matches. Germline CDR1 is LGHNA and CDR2 is YSLEER. CDR3 nucleotide sequence: TGCGCCAGCAGCCGGAAACAGGGGGCCACAGATACGCAGTATTTT. Protein: CASSRKQGATDTQYF.

This clone was detected once. The chain carries TRBV14 and TRBJ1-2; TRBD1 aligns across 7 bases. The CDR3 extends over 13 amino acids. J lost 4 bases, V lost 4 bases, and 3 bases had no gene match. Germline CDR1 SGHDN, CDR2 FVKESK. The CDR3 loop reads CASSLDRVYGYTF. The CDR3 DNA reads as TGTGCCAGCAGCCTAGACAGGGTCTATGGCTACACCTTC.

The gene calls are TRBV18 and TRBJ2-7, with 12 bases aligning to TRBD1. Trimming at V came to 6 bases and at J to 5 bases, leaving 5 bases not matched to a gene. Per germline, CDR1 KGHSH and CDR2 LQKENI. The CDR3 contains 14 residues. CDR3 sequence: CASSHGTGGNEQYF. In nucleotides, the CDR3 is TGTGCCAGCTCTCACGGGACAGGGGGCAACGAGCAGTACTTC.

The CDR3 reads CASSTSPTLVEQYF. The CDR3 region has the DNA TGTGCCAGCTCAACCTCCCCTACCCTTGTCGAGCAGTACTTC. V and J are TRBV18 and TRBJ2-7; D unresolved. Germline CDR1 is KGHSH and CDR2 is LQKENI. The V end was cut by 5 bases, the J end by 6 bases, with 17 bases between. This CDR3 region has 14 residues. The full variable domain, with the rest looked up from reference TRBV18 and TRBJ2-7, is NAGVMQNPRHLVRRRGQEARLRCSPMKGHSHVYWYRQLPEEGLKFMVYLQKENIIDESGMPKERFSAEFPKEGPSILRIQQVVRGDSAAYFCASSTSPTLVEQYFGPGTRLTVT.

This clone occurred once. This chain connects TRBV7-2 to TRBJ1-2; 7 bases are shared with TRBD1. Looked up from germline, CDR1 is SGHTA and CDR2 is FQGNSA. The CDR3 has 15 residues. With 5 bases clipped from V and 5 bases from J, the junction kept 11 bases outside the gene matches. In DNA, the CDR3 is TGTGCCAGCAGCAACAGACAGGGTATAGGGTATGGCTACACCTTC. As protein: CASSNRQGIGYGYTF. Looking up the rest from reference TRBV7-2 and TRBJ1-2 gives the full variable domain: GAGVSQSPSNKVTEKGKDVELRCDPISGHTALYWYRQSLGQGLEFLIYFQGNSAPDKSGLPSDRFSAERTGGSVSTLTIQRTQQEDSAVYLCASSNRQGIGYGYTFGSGTRLTVV.

This chain joins TRBV7-6 and TRBJ2-3; D unresolved. Germline values: CDR1 SGHVS, CDR2 FNYEAQ. There are 16 residues in the CDR3. V shed 2 bases and J shed 4 bases, with 16 bases lying between them. CDR3 protein: CASSLRRVQPPDTQYF. The CDR3 DNA follows: TGTGCCAGCAGCTTACGGCGAGTGCAGCCCCCAGATACGCAGTATTTT.

The V gene is TRBV6-5, the J gene TRBJ2-2; 7 bases agree with TRBD2. J lost 4 bases, V lost 7 bases, and 6 bases had no gene match. Per germline, CDR1 MNHEY and CDR2 SVGAGI. CDR3 size: 14 residues. CDR3 sequence reads: CASKTSARTGELFF. CDR3 DNA sequence: TGTGCCAGCAAAACTAGCGCACGCACCGGGGAGCTGTTTTTT.

The chain carries TRBV4-1 and TRBJ2-1, with TRBD2 as a possible D gene (5 bases). Trimming removed 0 bases from V and 9 bases from J, with 18 bases in between. Germline values: CDR1 MGHRA, CDR2 YSYEKL. The CDR3 is 16 residues long. DNA for the CDR3: TGCGCCAGCAGCCAAGATCCTAACCGGGATCGGGGTGAGCAGTTCTTC. Amino acid sequence: CASSQDPNRDRGEQFF.

This clone came up once. The V and J genes are TRBV28 and TRBJ1-2, with D hard to call. This CDR3 spans 13 amino acids. Germline V CDR1 and CDR2: MDHEN, SYDVKM. The V end was cut by 6 bases, the J end by 6 bases, with 14 bases between. The CDR3, as DNA: TGTGCCAGCAGCCCCGCCGGCCGCGATGGCTACACCTTC. It encodes CASSPAGRDGYTF.

The chain employs TRBV6-5 and TRBJ2-7; D not certain. The germline V and J ends were trimmed by 0 bases and 3 bases, with 15 bases remaining between them. CDR1 and CDR2 (germline): MNHEY, SVGAGI. The CDR3 has 16 amino acids. The CDR3 coding sequence is TGTGCCAGCAGTTACTCGTGGGCCCGCGTACGCTACGAGCAGTACTTC. This sequence encodes CASSYSWARVRYEQYF.

Regarding this clone: The same CDR3 is also encoded by other DNA sequences in this sample. The chain carries TRBV5-1 and TRBJ2-7, with 8 bases matching TRBD1. Germline-derived CDR1 and CDR2 are SGHRS and YFSETQ. The trim removed 4 bases at V and 0 bases at J, leaving 3 bases unmatched. The CDR3 has 14 amino acids. The CDR3 loop is CASSAGQGSYEQYF. CDR3 bases: TGCGCCAGCAGCGCCGGACAGGGCTCCTACGAGCAGTACTTC.

V and J are TRBV28 and TRBJ1-3; D ambiguous. Germline V gene sequence: CDR1 MDHEN, CDR2 SYDVKM. V lost 6 bases and J lost 0, with 12 bases in between. CDR3 length: 15 residues. The CDR3 reads CASSSGPDSGNTIYF. In nucleotides, the CDR3 is TGTGCCAGCAGCTCCGGACCCGACTCTGGAAACACCATATATTTT.

The chain combines TRBV7-8 with TRBJ2-7, with D unresolved. This CDR3 is built from 17 residues. V was trimmed by 1 base and J by 3 bases, leaving 19 bases between them. CDR1 is SGHVS, CDR2 FQNEAQ, per germline. In DNA, the CDR3 is TGTGCCAGCAGCTTAGGCTACCAGAGAGTAAGGGACTACGAGCAGTACTTC. As protein: CASSLGYQRVRDYEQYF.

V and J are TRBV28 and TRBJ1-1, with TRBD1 identical over 8 bases. Germline trimming cut 3 bases from V and 1 base from J; bases unmatched to any gene: 7. This CDR3 spans 16 amino acids. Germline V gene sequence: CDR1 MDHEN, CDR2 SYDVKM. The CDR3 reads CASSLGRGLANTEAFF. The CDR3 DNA is TGTGCCAGCAGTTTGGGCAGGGGGCTGGCGAACACTGAAGCTTTCTTT.

The chain recombines TRBV28 with TRBJ2-3; no definite D call. The CDR3 length is 17 residues. Germline CDR1 MDHEN, CDR2 SYDVKM. Trimming removed 6 bases at V and 7 bases at J, with 26 bases between. The CDR3 DNA follows: TGTGCCAGCAGGAAGTCACCCCTTAGCACCCCCAGGTATACGCAGTATTTT. Residues: CASRKSPLSTPRYTQYF.

The chain joins TRBV7-8 to TRBJ2-1; D is uncertain. Looked up from germline, CDR1 is SGHVS and CDR2 is FQNEAQ. CDR3 size: 15 residues. The V end lost 0 bases, the J end lost 8 bases, and 14 bases lay between the germline ends. Written as DNA, the CDR3 is TGTGCCAGCAGCTTAGCAAGGACCCGTAAGGATGAGCAGTTCTTC. Amino acids: CASSLARTRKDEQFF.

With respect to this clone: Other DNA sequences in this sample translate to the same CDR3. The genes are TRBV5-8 and TRBJ1-5; TRBD1 might be the D (5 bases). Germline V gene data show CDR1 as SGHTS and CDR2 as YDEGEE. V was cut by 5 bases and J by 2 bases, with 14 bases left in between. CDR3 length equals 15 residues. CDR3 bases: TGTGCCAGCAGTTATGCAGACAGAGGCAATCAGCCCCAGCATTTT. Its protein is CASSYADRGNQPQHF.

This sequence joins TRBV19 and TRBJ1-2; D uncertain. From germline, CDR1 is LNHDA and CDR2 SQIVND (reference sequence). The CDR3 is 15 amino acids. Between the trimmed V and J ends, which lost 7 bases and 7 bases, there was a span of 22 bases. CDR3: CASTRYGLFKGGYTF. The CDR3 DNA is TGTGCCAGTACAAGATACGGCCTCTTCAAGGGTGGCTACACCTTC.

The gene calls are TRBV28 and TRBJ1-3; weak D call: TRBD1 (5 bases). Per the germline V gene, CDR1 is MDHEN and CDR2 is SYDVKM. V gave up 5 bases and J gave up 4 bases, with 21 bases separating them. There are 17 residues in the CDR3. CDR3 coding DNA: TGTGCCAGCAGTCCACCCCTCGGGGACCCGGGGGGAAACACCATATATTTT. Amino acid sequence: CASSPPLGDPGGNTIYF.

This clone appeared a few times. The chain joins TRBV29-1 to TRBJ1-1; 10 bases are shared with TRBD1. The CDR3 runs 11 residues. Germline values: CDR1 SQVTM, CDR2 ANQGSEA. V was clipped by 7 bases and J by 4 bases; unmatched bases: 0. CDR3 in amino acids: CSGQGATEAFF. The CDR3 nucleotides read TGCAGCGGACAGGGGGCCACTGAAGCTTTCTTT.